The T cell receptor (beta chain) described here comes from a study of STAT3 mutations in large granular lymphocyte leukemia. Across the study: Canonical activating STAT3 mutations were detected in roughly half of the longitudinally sequenced T-LGLL patients. The study's findings and limits: In T-cell large granular lymphocyte leukemia, about half of patients showed multiple immunodominant subclonotypes. Persisting codominant clonotypes may have hidden a small pathogenic clone. All newly emerging clones after therapy were STAT3 wild type. Clonal expansion was inferred from samples taken at other timepoints.

The CDR3 runs 15 residues. V lost 4 bases and J lost 2; bases outside the gene matches: 8. The germline CDR1 and CDR2 sequences are SGHNT and YYREEE (reference sequence). TCRdb's table, derived via immunoSEQ multiplex PCR, lists solely in-frame clones and lacks some. The sample has 6,500 to 9,500 clones, roughly three quarters seen once. With respect to this clone: The antigen remains unidentified.

The receptor comes from a woman aged 40 to 55 with T-cell large granular lymphocyte leukemia. Some clones in this sample may be carry-over from other donors' samples. The sample consisted of peripheral blood mononuclear cells. This chain links TRBV5-4 with TRBJ1-1; 7 nucleotides line up with TRBD1. The CDR3 sequence is CASSAPGTANTEAFF. The CDR3 nucleotides are TGTGCCAGCAGCGCGCCCGGGACAGCCAACACTGAAGCTTTCTTT.